The text below deals with one T cell receptor beta chain. What it recognizes is unknown. V shed 3 bases and J shed 0 bases, with 12 bases lying between them. CDR1 is SEHNR and CDR2 is FQNEAQ in the germline V gene (reference sequence). The CDR3 consists of 16 residues. Time point described: week 35, safety follow-up. Topical imiquimod accompanied each vaccine dose, which consisted of 300 ug of mutant IDH1 20-mer peptide. The data belong to a study of a mutant IDH1 vaccine in newly diagnosed glioma. Some clones are missing from TCRdb's copy, which holds only in-frame ones; the method was immunoSEQ multiplex PCR. The sample contains roughly 60,000 clones, roughly 71% of which appear only once.

The chain carries TRBV7-9 and TRBJ1-3, with no clear D. Sequencing used PBMCs, obtained from a glioma patient whose treatment included an IDH1 peptide vaccine. The TCR sequence derives from a man in his forties or fifties with glioma. Written as DNA, the CDR3 is TGTGCCAGCAGCTTGGACGATTCGCTCTCTGGAAACACCATATATTTT. Translated, it gives CASSLDDSLSGNTIYF.